Below, one TCR beta chain is given with its context. The antigen remains undetermined. The record originates from a study of shared clonotypes between healthy human individuals. Study summary: CD4 naive and CD4 memory each took three plates per donor, while CD8 naive took two and CD8 memory one.

Once extracted for a subset, genomic DNA was divided evenly among several immunoSEQ plates. The method was immunoSEQ multiplex PCR; TCRdb's version includes in-frame clones alone and lacks a portion of them. The sample holds approximately 2.4 million clones, approximately 94% seen once. Study-level findings and limits: Deeper or shallower sequencing was expected to change how clonotypes are shared among donors. The authors sampled blood alone, and tissue repertoires likely differ.

V lost 3 bases to trimming and J lost 3 bases, with 11 bases between them. This CDR3 has 14 amino acids. Germline V gives CDR1 MNHEY, CDR2 SMNVEV (reference sequence). What was sequenced was naive CD4+ T cells sorted from blood. Subset indicated: CD45RA+ positively selected. V gene TRBV27 combines with J gene TRBJ1-1, with D uncertain. The receptor comes from a man younger than 35 in good health. CDR3 bases: TGTGCCAGCAGTTTGAATGGGGTGGACACTGAAGCTTTCTTT. It yields the protein CASSLNGVDTEAFF.